Listed below are T cell receptor beta chains from one sample, sequenced in a study of shared clonotypes between healthy human individuals. Assay used: immunoSEQ multiplex PCR; TCRdb lists only in-frame clones, some missing. The table includes 550,000 to 650,000 clones, approximately 96% detected once. The source material was naive CD8+ T cells sorted from blood. These receptors came from a woman under 40 in good health. Both conserved end residues are part of each CDR3. D genes are given only for firm matches. Some rows have no size entry. The others give once, few or many, or a class for an expanded clone.

V	D	size	J	CDR3	DNA
TRBV28	-	-	TRBJ2-7	CASSLLQGSAYEQYF	TGTGCCAGCAGTTTACTACAGGGAAGCGCCTACGAGCAGTACTTC
TRBV2	TRBD2	-	TRBJ2-7	CATIAGMTYEQYF	TGTGCCACCATAGCGGGGATGACCTACGAGCAGTACTTC
TRBV5-8	-	-	TRBJ1-1	CAIQLGQYTEAFF	TGTGCCATCCAATTAGGACAGTACACTGAAGCTTTCTTT
TRBV2	-	few	TRBJ1-3	CASRGGSRSGNTIYF	TGTGCCAGCAGGGGGGGAAGCCGCTCTGGAAACACCATATATTTT
TRBV29-1	-	-	TRBJ2-1	CSVEEITGTGVFEQFF	TGCAGCGTTGAAGAAATTACCGGGACCGGGGTCTTTGAGCAGTTCTTC
TRBV10-1	-	-	TRBJ2-7	CASSEGPGISYEQYF	TGCGCCAGCAGTGAGGGCCCGGGTATAAGCTACGAGCAGTACTTC
TRBV9	-	-	TRBJ1-1	CASSVTYRQSDSTEAFF	TGTGCCAGCAGCGTCACATATAGGCAATCAGACAGCACTGAAGCTTTCTTT
TRBV5-6	-	-	TRBJ2-7	CASSLAASYEQYF	TGTGCCAGCAGCTTGGCAGCGTCCTACGAGCAGTACTTC
TRBV6-1	-	-	TRBJ1-1	CASSDPRQGKTEAFF	TGTGCCAGCAGTGATCCGAGGCAGGGGAAGACTGAAGCTTTCTTT
TRBV5-6	TRBD1	once	TRBJ2-7	CASSKDRGLYEQYF	TGTGCCAGCAGCAAAGACAGGGGGCTTTACGAGCAGTACTTC
TRBV27	-	-	TRBJ2-3	CASSLSGFRTDTQYF	TGTGCCAGCAGTTTAAGCGGGTTCCGCACAGATACGCAGTATTTT
TRBV7-8	TRBD2	-	TRBJ2-1	CASRTSGKYNEQFF	TGTGCCAGCAGGACTAGCGGGAAGTACAATGAGCAGTTCTTC
TRBV21-1	-	-	TRBJ1-1	CASSKWDRGSNTEAFF	TGTGCCAGCAGCAAATGGGACAGGGGCTCGAACACTGAAGCTTTCTTT
TRBV28	-	-	TRBJ2-7	CASSFIGSSYEQYF	TGTGCCAGCAGTTTTATCGGCAGCTCCTACGAGCAGTACTTC
TRBV2	-	once	TRBJ2-3	CASSGSMAVSTDTQYF	TGTGCCAGCAGTGGGAGTATGGCGGTAAGCACAGATACGCAGTATTTT
TRBV27	-	-	TRBJ2-7	CASSLAKGVGSYEQYF	TGTGCCAGCAGTTTAGCTAAGGGTGTTGGCTCCTACGAGCAGTACTTC
TRBV7-6	-	-	TRBJ1-2	CASSLAPRDLPNYGYTF	TGTGCCAGCAGCTTAGCGCCCAGGGACCTTCCTAACTATGGCTACACCTTC
TRBV14	-	-	TRBJ2-7	CASSQDPGYEQYF	TGTGCCAGCAGCCAAGATCCCGGGTACGAGCAGTACTTC
TRBV7-9	-	-	TRBJ1-2	CASHPLGGRANYGYTF	TGTGCCAGCCACCCACTCGGCGGCAGAGCCAACTATGGCTACACCTTC
TRBV5-1	-	-	TRBJ1-1	CASSLAAGANTEAFF	TGCGCCAGCAGCTTGGCCGCAGGGGCCAACACTGAAGCTTTCTTT
TRBV6-6	-	-	TRBJ1-2	CASSYVRERTYGYTF	TGTGCCAGCAGTTATGTCCGGGAGAGAACGTATGGCTACACCTTC
TRBV30	-	-	TRBJ2-1	CAWRKLNEQFF	TGTGCCTGGAGAAAGTTGAATGAGCAGTTCTTC
TRBV9	-	-	TRBJ2-7	CASSVEASASYEQYF	TGTGCCAGCAGCGTAGAGGCTAGCGCTTCCTACGAGCAGTACTTC
TRBV4-2	TRBD2	-	TRBJ2-7	CASSLGLAGYEQYF	TGTGCCAGCAGCCTTGGACTAGCGGGGTACGAGCAGTACTTC
TRBV5-5	TRBD1	-	TRBJ1-1	CASSLHRGYTEAFF	TGTGCCAGCAGCTTGCACAGGGGTTACACTGAAGCTTTCTTT